The 19 T cell receptor beta chains given below trace back to one sample, sequenced in a study of shared clonotypes between healthy human individuals. TCRdb's copy holds only in-frame clones and misses some; the assay was immunoSEQ multiplex PCR. The sample lists 2.3 million or so clones; over 90% were seen once. Material: naive CD4+ T cells from PBMCs. Subset meaning: CD45RA+ positively selected. These receptors were taken from a man aged 18-30 years in good health. Some clones in this sample may be carry-over from other donors' samples.

The chain employs TRBV25-1 and TRBJ2-7, with D possibly being TRBD2 (5 bases). V was clipped by 6 bases and J by 4 bases, with 19 bases between them. The CDR3 covers 15 residues. Germline CDR1 is MGHDK and CDR2 is SYGVNS. For the CDR3, the DNA is TGTGCCAGCAGCCCGGCGGGCACAAAAACTTACGAGCAGTACTTC. It is translated as CASSPAGTKTYEQYF.

This clone appeared a few times. The chain combines TRBV18 with TRBJ2-2, with a possible D match to TRBD2 (5 bases). The CDR3 has 13 residues. V was cut by 1 base and J by 8 bases, with 8 bases left in between. The germline CDR1 and CDR2 sequences are KGHSH and LQKENI. This CDR3 is CASSPQLGGELFF. CDR3 in DNA: TGTGCCAGCTCACCACAACTAGGAGGGGAGCTGTTTTTT.

The chain is built from TRBV18 and TRBJ1-1, with D unclear. There are 15 residues in the CDR3. Per the germline V gene, CDR1 is KGHSH and CDR2 is LQKENI. V was trimmed by 3 bases and J by 5 bases, leaving 16 bases between them. CDR3 sequence: CASSPSRTTWTEAFF. CDR3 nucleotides: TGTGCCAGCTCACCCTCTAGGACCACGTGGACTGAAGCTTTCTTT.

The chain uses TRBV10-3 and TRBJ2-1; TRBD2 agrees at 12 bases. CDR1 and CDR2 (germline): ENHRY, SYGVKD. The CDR3 is made up of 16 amino acids. V lost 0 bases to trimming and J lost 8 bases; unmatched junction nucleotides: 5. In DNA form, the CDR3 reads TGTGCCATCAGTGAGTCGCGGCTAGCGGGAGGGCATGAGCAGTTCTTC. Protein product: CAISESRLAGGHEQFF.

This sequence joins TRBV29-1 and TRBJ1-4, with unresolved D. The CDR3 loop spans 13 amino acids. Per the germline V gene, CDR1 is SQVTM and CDR2 is ANQGSEA. Deletions cut 6 bases from V and 4 bases from J, with 12 bases between. The CDR3 loop is CSVKRAFNEKLFF. Written as DNA, the CDR3 is TGCAGCGTAAAGAGGGCTTTTAATGAAAAACTGTTTTTT.

The V and J genes are TRBV5-1 and TRBJ2-1; 9 bases are a match to TRBD1. From germline, CDR1 is SGHRS and CDR2 YFSETQ. The CDR3 covers 16 residues. V gave up 4 bases and J gave up 12 bases; unmatched junction bases: 17. CDR3 region: CASSTKQGALESGQFF. In nucleotides, the CDR3 is TGCGCCAGCAGCACCAAACAGGGGGCCTTGGAATCGGGGCAGTTCTTC.

This clone occurred once. This rearrangement joins TRBV7-2 to TRBJ2-5; D unresolved. With 4 bases removed from V and 2 bases from J, the gap between germline ends came to 11 bases. This CDR3 region has 14 residues. Germline V lookup: CDR1 SGHTA, CDR2 FQGNSA. In nucleotides, the CDR3 is TGTGCCAGCAGCTCCACCCGTTCACAAGAGACCCAGTACTTC. Translated: CASSSTRSQETQYF. The full variable domain, its missing parts supplied by reference TRBV7-2 and TRBJ2-5, is GAGVSQSPSNKVTEKGKDVELRCDPISGHTALYWYRQSLGQGLEFLIYFQGNSAPDKSGLPSDRFSAERTGGSVSTLTIQRTQQEDSAVYLCASSSTRSQETQYFGPGTRLLVL.

This chain uses TRBV2 with TRBJ1-4; no reliable D call. Looked up from germline, CDR1 is SNHLY and CDR2 is FYNNEI. V gave up 7 bases and J gave up 1 base, with 7 bases separating them. This CDR3 is built from 13 residues. The CDR3 protein is CASIRETNEKLFF. The CDR3 DNA is TGTGCCAGCATAAGGGAAACTAATGAAAAACTGTTTTTT.

This chain joins TRBV4-3 and TRBJ2-4; D is unclear. V lost 0 bases, J lost 9 bases, and 18 bases lay in between. The CDR3 sequence is 16 residues long. Germline values: CDR1 LGHNA, CDR2 YSLEER. The CDR3: CASSQDVFVSTGIQYF. The CDR3 DNA reads TGCGCCAGCAGCCAAGATGTGTTCGTTTCCACGGGCATTCAGTACTTC.

The chain is built from TRBV2 and TRBJ1-4, with 8 bases matching TRBD1. The V segment lost 3 bases and the J segment 8 bases; nucleotides outside the gene matches: 5. Germline loops: CDR1 SNHLY, CDR2 FYNNEI. The CDR3 is 14 residues long. CDR3 amino acids: CASSEQGAGEKLFF. The DNA for the CDR3 is TGTGCCAGCAGTGAGCAGGGGGCTGGAGAAAAACTGTTTTTT.

The chain combines TRBV7-3 with TRBJ2-7; 7 bases are a match to TRBD1. Trimming removed 2 bases from V and 0 bases from J; junction bases left unmatched: 1. Looked up from germline, CDR1 is SGHTA and CDR2 is FQGTGA. The CDR3 runs 14 residues. CDR3 protein: CASSLDRASYEQYF. CDR3 sequence (DNA): TGTGCCAGCAGCTTAGACAGGGCCTCCTACGAGCAGTACTTC.

This clone was detected only once. The chain combines TRBV7-9 with TRBJ1-3; D is uncertain. This CDR3 is 14 amino acids long. Trimming removed 2 bases from V and 2 bases from J, with 7 bases in between. CDR1 and CDR2 from the germline V gene are SEHNR and FQNEAQ (reference sequence). This chain's CDR3 is CASSLMITGNTIYF. Here the CDR3 DNA reads TGTGCCAGCAGCTTAATGATCACTGGAAACACCATATATTTT.

The CDR3, as DNA: TGTGCCTGGAGTGGAGGACTAGCTACCGGGGAGCTGTTTTTT. Translating gives CAWSGGLATGELFF. This chain connects TRBV30 to TRBJ2-2; TRBD2 aligns across 8 bases. V shed 1 base, J shed 5 bases, and the junction held 3 bases outside the gene matches. There are 14 residues in the CDR3. Germline-derived CDR1 and CDR2 are GTSNPN and SVGIG (reference sequence). The full variable domain, in which reference TRBV30 and TRBJ2-2 provide the parts outside the CDR3, is SQTIHQWPATLVQPVGSPLSLECTVEGTSNPNLYWYRQAAGRGLQLLFYSVGIGQISSEVPQNLSASRPQDRQFILSSKKLLLSDSGFYLCAWSGGLATGELFFGEGSRLTVL.

This clone has only one observation. The V and J genes are TRBV7-2 and TRBJ1-1, with 7 bases identical to TRBD1. The CDR3 consists of 15 residues. The junction had 5 bases not matched to a gene; V was cut back by 1 base and J by 3 bases. Germline values: CDR1 SGHTA, CDR2 FQGNSA. CDR3: CASSLGAGGHTEAFF. Here the CDR3 DNA reads TGTGCCAGCAGCTTAGGTGCAGGGGGGCACACTGAAGCTTTCTTT.

The rearrangement links TRBV28 to TRBJ2-3; D is perhaps TRBD2 (7 bases). The germline CDR1 and CDR2 sequences are MDHEN and SYDVKM. V gave up 5 bases and J gave up 0 bases, with 24 bases separating them. CDR3 length: 19 residues. In DNA form, the CDR3 reads TGTGCCAGCAGTCCTAGATGGTGGGGGGGCAGTACTAGCACAGATACGCAGTATTTT. Its translation: CASSPRWWGGSTSTDTQYF.

This rearrangement joins TRBV5-1 to TRBJ1-1; TRBD1 agrees at 7 bases. The CDR3 has 13 amino acids. Germline values: CDR1 SGHRS, CDR2 YFSETQ. The ends lost 5 bases at V and 7 bases at J; junction bases unmatched: 8. CDR3 nucleotide sequence: TGCGCCAGCAGACCCGGGACAGCGGATGAAGCTTTCTTT. It translates to CASRPGTADEAFF.

In its sample, this clone was seen once. J is TRBJ2-7 and V is TRBV4-1; D gene uncertain. Germline assignment: CDR1 MGHRA and CDR2 YSYEKL. The CDR3 consists of 12 residues. The V and J ends lost 1 base and 3 bases respectively, with 4 bases between them. The CDR3 coding sequence is TGCGCCAGCAGCCAAGGTAACTACGAGCAGTACTTC. It specifies CASSQGNYEQYF.

The CDR3 DNA is TGTGCCACCCGGGTGGGGACTAGCACGAACACCGGGGAGCTGTTTTTT. Translated, it gives CATRVGTSTNTGELFF. The chain recombines TRBV7-7 with TRBJ2-2; 9 bases line up with TRBD2. The CDR3 contains 16 residues. Losses at the gene ends were 10 bases for V and 0 bases for J; bases not matched to a gene: 9. Germline CDR1 reads SSHAT; CDR2 reads FNYEAQ (reference sequence).

Details on this clone: One junction end does not reproduce the germline sequence, and a read error may be involved. This chain joins TRBV7-8 and TRBJ1-6, with D uncertain. Germline V gene sequence: CDR1 SGHVS, CDR2 FQNEAQ. This CDR3 contains 15 residues. The CDR3 protein is CASSFGGREREPHHF. In DNA form, the CDR3 reads TGTGCCAGCAGCTTCGGTGGACGGGAACGTGAGCCCCACCACTTT. The full variable domain, completed using reference TRBV7-8 and TRBJ1-6, is GAGVSQSPRYKVAKRGQDVALRCDPISGHVSLFWYQQALGQGPEFLTYFQNEAQLDKSGLPSDRFFAERPEGSVSTLKIQRTQQEDSAVYLCASSFGGREREPHHFGNGTRLTVT.